These T cell receptor beta chains were read from a single sample in a study of blood T cell repertoires in COVID-19. Assay: immunoSEQ multiplex PCR; the TCRdb copy retains only in-frame clones and omits some. The table has 50,000 or so clones, about 83% seen once; the top ten hold approximately 15%. The sequenced sample consisted of peripheral blood. The source is a man aged 35-49 years with acute or convalescent COVID-19. Each CDR3 is given with its conserved first and last residue. A D gene is named only where the DNA matches it firmly. Expanded clones get a size class; other rows say once, few or many, or leave the size out.

d_gene: .
v_gene: TRBV7-9
abundance: .
j_gene: TRBJ1-2
CDR3nt: TGTGCCAGCAGCCCCGGGAGGAGGGCACACTATGGCTACACCTTC
CDR3aa: CASSPGRRAHYGYTF

d_gene: .
v_gene: TRBV18
abundance: .
j_gene: TRBJ1-2
CDR3nt: TGTGCCAGCTCACCACCGGACAGCTATGGCTACACCTTC
CDR3aa: CASSPPDSYGYTF

d_gene: .
v_gene: TRBV6-5
abundance: .
j_gene: TRBJ1-2
CDR3nt: TGTGCCAGCACCACAGGTTCCTTCTATGGCTACACCTTC
CDR3aa: CASTTGSFYGYTF

d_gene: .
v_gene: TRBV5-6
abundance: .
j_gene: TRBJ1-5
CDR3nt: TGTGCCAGCAGCTTGGCCCCAGGGTCTAGTCAGCCCCAGCATTTT
CDR3aa: CASSLAPGSSQPQHF

d_gene: .
v_gene: TRBV4-1
abundance: .
j_gene: TRBJ1-2
CDR3nt: TGCGCCAGCAGCCAAAAGGGCCACAGGGCCCGAGAATATGGCTACACCTTC
CDR3aa: CASSQKGHRAREYGYTF

d_gene: .
v_gene: TRBV5-4
abundance: .
j_gene: TRBJ1-5
CDR3nt: TGTGCCAGCAGCCACAGGGATAGCAATCAGCCCCAGCATTTT
CDR3aa: CASSHRDSNQPQHF

d_gene: .
v_gene: TRBV6-5
abundance: .
j_gene: TRBJ2-5
CDR3nt: TGTGCCAGCAGTTACTCGGAGGGTTCTTGGGAGACCCAGTACTTC
CDR3aa: CASSYSEGSWETQYF

d_gene: .
v_gene: TRBV6-5
abundance: .
j_gene: TRBJ1-2
CDR3nt: TGTGCCAGCAGTTACTCAGTCCAACATCGCTATGGCTACACCTTC
CDR3aa: CASSYSVQHRYGYTF

d_gene: .
v_gene: TRBV7-9
abundance: .
j_gene: TRBJ1-2
CDR3nt: TGTGCCAGCAGCCTCGACTATGGCTACACCTTC
CDR3aa: CASSLDYGYTF

d_gene: .
v_gene: TRBV9
abundance: .
j_gene: TRBJ1-4
CDR3nt: TGTGCCAGCAGCGTATCCGGTAACAATGAAAAACTGTTTTTT
CDR3aa: CASSVSGNNEKLFF

d_gene: TRBD2
v_gene: TRBV5-1
abundance: few
j_gene: TRBJ2-1
CDR3nt: TGCGCCAGCAGCTTCAGGTCGGGGGGTGAGCAGTTCTTC
CDR3aa: CASSFRSGGEQFF

d_gene: .
v_gene: TRBV11-2
abundance: .
j_gene: TRBJ1-1
CDR3nt: TGTGCCAAGACGGGGGAAGAGGCCACTGAAGCTTTCTTT
CDR3aa: CAKTGEEATEAFF

d_gene: TRBD1
v_gene: TRBV6-5
abundance: .
j_gene: TRBJ2-5
CDR3nt: TGTGCCAGCAGTCCGTCGGGACAGGGTTGGGAGACCCAGTACTTC
CDR3aa: CASSPSGQGWETQYF

d_gene: .
v_gene: TRBV7-2
abundance: .
j_gene: TRBJ2-4
CDR3nt: TGTGCCAGCAGCCCAGGAGGTCGGGCCAAAAACATTCAGTACTTC
CDR3aa: CASSPGGRAKNIQYF

d_gene: .
v_gene: TRBV6-5
abundance: .
j_gene: TRBJ2-1
CDR3nt: TGTGCCAGCAGCCACAGGGCTGAGCAGTTCTTC
CDR3aa: CASSHRAEQFF

d_gene: TRBD2
v_gene: TRBV9
abundance: .
j_gene: TRBJ2-2
CDR3nt: TGTGCCAGCAGCGTAGAATTAGCGGGAGTCACCGGGGAGCTGTTTTTT
CDR3aa: CASSVELAGVTGELFF

d_gene: TRBD1
v_gene: TRBV5-5
abundance: .
j_gene: TRBJ1-6
CDR3nt: TGTGCCAGCAGCTTGCCACCTGGACAGGGGAATTCACCCCTCCACTTT
CDR3aa: CASSLPPGQGNSPLHF

d_gene: .
v_gene: TRBV11-2
abundance: .
j_gene: TRBJ2-1
CDR3nt: TGTGCCAGCAGCCAAAACCGACTGAATGAGCAGTTCTTC
CDR3aa: CASSQNRLNEQFF

d_gene: TRBD1
v_gene: TRBV9
abundance: .
j_gene: TRBJ1-4
CDR3nt: TGTGCCAGCAGCTCGGGACAGAATGAAAAACTGTTTTTT
CDR3aa: CASSSGQNEKLFF

d_gene: .
v_gene: TRBV10-1
abundance: few
j_gene: TRBJ2-5
CDR3nt: TGCGCCAGCAGTGGTGGGACGGCGGGGACGGGGACCCAGTACTTC
CDR3aa: CASSGGTAGTGTQYF

d_gene: .
v_gene: TRBV2
abundance: .
j_gene: TRBJ2-2
CDR3nt: TGTGCCAGCGGGGGTAGACAGGCTAACACCGGGGAGCTGTTTTTT
CDR3aa: CASGGRQANTGELFF

d_gene: .
v_gene: TRBV2
abundance: .
j_gene: TRBJ2-2
CDR3nt: TGTGCCAGCAGTGGGGACACGAACACCGGGGAGCTGTTTTTT
CDR3aa: CASSGDTNTGELFF

d_gene: .
v_gene: TRBV6-5
abundance: .
j_gene: TRBJ1-2
CDR3nt: TGTGCCAGCAGTTACCTGGGGGCGAGCTATGGCTACACCTTC
CDR3aa: CASSYLGASYGYTF

d_gene: .
v_gene: TRBV11-2
abundance: few
j_gene: TRBJ2-4
CDR3nt: TGTGCCAGCAGCTTAGATACTAGCCCCAAAAACATTCAGTACTTC
CDR3aa: CASSLDTSPKNIQYF

d_gene: TRBD1
v_gene: TRBV12-5
abundance: .
j_gene: TRBJ1-1
CDR3nt: TGTGCTAGTGGTCCGGGACAGGGAAGATACACTGAAGCTTTCTTT
CDR3aa: CASGPGQGRYTEAFF

d_gene: .
v_gene: TRBV7-9
abundance: .
j_gene: TRBJ1-2
CDR3nt: TGTGCCAGCAGCTTCCCAGGGGTCTATGGCTACACCTTC
CDR3aa: CASSFPGVYGYTF

d_gene: TRBD1
v_gene: TRBV18
abundance: .
j_gene: TRBJ1-5
CDR3nt: TGTGCCAGCTCACCAACGGGACAGAACAATCAGCCCCAGCATTTT
CDR3aa: CASSPTGQNNQPQHF

d_gene: .
v_gene: TRBV4-1
abundance: .
j_gene: TRBJ2-7
CDR3nt: TGCGCCAGCAGTGTCGCGAGGGTTGGATCCTACGAGCAGTACTTC
CDR3aa: CASSVARVGSYEQYF

d_gene: TRBD1
v_gene: TRBV19
abundance: few
j_gene: TRBJ1-5
CDR3nt: TGTGCCAGTAGTGCCGGGACAGGGAATCAGCCCCAGCATTTT
CDR3aa: CASSAGTGNQPQHF

d_gene: .
v_gene: TRBV19
abundance: .
j_gene: TRBJ2-6
CDR3nt: TGTGCCAGTGGAGGAGCGGGCTCTGGGGCCAACGTCCTGACTTTC
CDR3aa: CASGGAGSGANVLTF